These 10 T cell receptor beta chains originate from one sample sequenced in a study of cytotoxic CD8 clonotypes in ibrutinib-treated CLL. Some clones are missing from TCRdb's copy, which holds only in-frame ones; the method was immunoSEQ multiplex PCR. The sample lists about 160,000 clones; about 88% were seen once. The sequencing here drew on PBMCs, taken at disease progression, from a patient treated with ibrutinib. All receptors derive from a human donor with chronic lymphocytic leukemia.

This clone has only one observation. Written as DNA, the CDR3 is TGTGCCAGCAGTTATGGACCAGAATCCTACAATGAGCAGTTCTTC. Amino acid sequence: CASSYGPESYNEQFF. V gene TRBV6-5 combines with J gene TRBJ2-1; no clear D gene. This CDR3 has 15 amino acids. Germline V gives CDR1 MNHEY, CDR2 SVGAGI. V lost 3 bases to trimming and J lost 1 base, with 10 bases between them.

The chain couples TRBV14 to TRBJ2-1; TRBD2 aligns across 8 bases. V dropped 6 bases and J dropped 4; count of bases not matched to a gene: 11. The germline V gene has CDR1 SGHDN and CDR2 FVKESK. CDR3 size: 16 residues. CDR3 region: CASRGEPSGQYNEQFF. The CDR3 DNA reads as TGTGCCAGCAGAGGAGAGCCTAGCGGGCAATACAATGAGCAGTTCTTC.

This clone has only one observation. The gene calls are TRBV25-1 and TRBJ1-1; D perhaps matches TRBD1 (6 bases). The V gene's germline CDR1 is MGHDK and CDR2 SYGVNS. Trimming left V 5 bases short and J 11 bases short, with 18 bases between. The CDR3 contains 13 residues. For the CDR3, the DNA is TGTGCCAGCAGTCACGCGGACAGATTCATGGCTTTCTTT. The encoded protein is CASSHADRFMAFF.

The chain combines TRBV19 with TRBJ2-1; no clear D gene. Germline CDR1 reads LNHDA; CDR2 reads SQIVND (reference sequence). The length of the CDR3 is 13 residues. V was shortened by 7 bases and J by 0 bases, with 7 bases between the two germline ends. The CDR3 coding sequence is TGTGCCAGTACCGGTAGCTCCTACAATGAGCAGTTCTTC. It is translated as CASTGSSYNEQFF.

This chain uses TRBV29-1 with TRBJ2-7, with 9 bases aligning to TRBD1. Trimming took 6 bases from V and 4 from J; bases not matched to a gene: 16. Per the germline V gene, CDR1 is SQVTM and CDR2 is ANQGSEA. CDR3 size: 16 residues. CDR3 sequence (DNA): TGCAGCGTGGCCGGGGGACAGGGAGGTTGGAGTTACGAGCAGTACTTC. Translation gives CSVAGGQGGWSYEQYF.

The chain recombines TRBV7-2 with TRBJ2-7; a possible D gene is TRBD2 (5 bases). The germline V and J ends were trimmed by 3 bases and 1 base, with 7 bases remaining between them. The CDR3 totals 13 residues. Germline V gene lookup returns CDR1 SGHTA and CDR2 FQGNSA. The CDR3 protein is CASSLDFSYEQYF. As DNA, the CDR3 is TGTGCCAGCAGCTTGGACTTTTCCTACGAGCAGTACTTC.

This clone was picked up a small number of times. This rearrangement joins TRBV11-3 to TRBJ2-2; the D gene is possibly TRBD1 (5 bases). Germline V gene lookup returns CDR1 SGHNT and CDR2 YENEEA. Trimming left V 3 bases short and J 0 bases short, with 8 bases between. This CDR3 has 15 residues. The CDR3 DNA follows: TGTGCCAGCAGCTTCCAGGGCGCGAACACCGGGGAGCTGTTTTTT. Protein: CASSFQGANTGELFF.

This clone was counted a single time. The CDR3 coding sequence is TGCAGCGTTGAAGGGGACAGAACCTACGAGCAGTACTTC. Its translation: CSVEGDRTYEQYF. The chain employs TRBV29-1 and TRBJ2-7, with 7 bases lining up with TRBD1. Unmatched junction bases numbered 2, after V lost 1 base and J lost 2 bases. The CDR3 consists of 13 residues. Germline-derived CDR1 and CDR2 are SQVTM and ANQGSEA.

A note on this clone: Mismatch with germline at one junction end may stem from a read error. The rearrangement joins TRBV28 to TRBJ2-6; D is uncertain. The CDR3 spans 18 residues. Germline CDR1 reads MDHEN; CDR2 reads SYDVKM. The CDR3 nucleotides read TGTGCCAGCAGTTGGGCCCGGCTAGGTCCGGCTGGAGCCAACGTCCTGACTTTC. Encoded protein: CASSWARLGPAGANVLTF.

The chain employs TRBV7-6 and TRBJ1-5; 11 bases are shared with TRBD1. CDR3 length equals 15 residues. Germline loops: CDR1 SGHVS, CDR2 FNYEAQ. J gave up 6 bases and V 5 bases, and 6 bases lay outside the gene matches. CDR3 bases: TGTGCCAGCAGCAAGGGACAGGGGGTCGGTCAGCCCCAGCATTTT. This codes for CASSKGQGVGQPQHF.